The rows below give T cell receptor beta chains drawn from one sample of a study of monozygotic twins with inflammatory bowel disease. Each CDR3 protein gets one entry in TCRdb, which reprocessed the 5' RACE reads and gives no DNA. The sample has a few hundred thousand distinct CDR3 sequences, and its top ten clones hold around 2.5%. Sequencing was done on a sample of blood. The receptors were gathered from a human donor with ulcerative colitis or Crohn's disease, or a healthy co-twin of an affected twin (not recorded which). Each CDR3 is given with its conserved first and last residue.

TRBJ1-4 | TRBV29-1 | CSVEDRSPTNEKLFF
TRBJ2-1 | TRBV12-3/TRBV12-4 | CASGWTSGEPYNEQFF
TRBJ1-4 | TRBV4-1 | CASSRGGGQKLFF
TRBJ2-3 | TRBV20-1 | CSAIRTSGDTQYF
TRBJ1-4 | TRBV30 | CAWSVGGVEKLFF
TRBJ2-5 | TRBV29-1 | CSVGSHRVETQYF
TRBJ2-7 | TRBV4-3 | CASSQDVTGYPWEQYF
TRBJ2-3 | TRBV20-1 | CSARGASRVVDTQYF
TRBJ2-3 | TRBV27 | CASSLRGFSVTDTQYF
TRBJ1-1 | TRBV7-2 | CASSYGGGAGEAFF
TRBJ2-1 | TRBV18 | CASSPLTSGRVNEQFF
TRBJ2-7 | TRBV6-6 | CASRSKAIAYEQYF
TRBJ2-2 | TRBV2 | CASQEQGQTGELFF
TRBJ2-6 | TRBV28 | CASRPTQGTASGANVLTF
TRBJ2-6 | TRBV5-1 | CASSFGTGGGGANVLTF
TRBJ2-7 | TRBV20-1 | CSAKRAGISYEQYF
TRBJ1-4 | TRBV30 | CAWSPPYGGGFGKLFF
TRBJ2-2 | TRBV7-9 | CASSLAAGNTGELFF
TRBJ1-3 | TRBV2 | CASSETGADTIYF
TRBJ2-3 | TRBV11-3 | CASSPSPADTQYF
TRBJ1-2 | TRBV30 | CAWREGIYGYTF
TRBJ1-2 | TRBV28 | CAITPRGGFYGYTF